This entry concerns a single T cell receptor beta chain. Data came from immunoSEQ multiplex PCR; TCRdb stores just in-frame clones and leaves some out. The sample has roughly 300,000 clones; approximately 90% are singletons. This record comes from a study of blood T cell repertoires in COVID-19. Study at large: Italy, Spain and the United States were the sources of the convalescent and acute COVID-19 samples. PBMCs, B-cell-depleted T cells, or T cells provided the cDNA or gDNA that made up the material.

The V end lost 1 base, the J end lost 10 bases, and 10 bases lay between the germline ends. The germline V gene encodes CDR1 LGHDT and CDR2 YNNKEL (reference sequence). The CDR3 contains 12 residues. The clonotype originates from a woman aged 25 to 45 with COVID-19, enrolled during active disease. The rearrangement uses TRBV3-1 (or the pseudogene TRBV3-2) and TRBJ2-5; perhaps TRBD2 as D (6 bases). Sequencing was performed on peripheral blood. Written as DNA, the CDR3 is TGTGCCAGCAGCCAAGTTGGGGGGTACCAGTACTTC. Translation: CASSQVGGYQYF.